These 16 T cell receptor beta chains originate from one sample sequenced in a study of early T cells in non-severe SARS-CoV-2 infection. Each CDR3 protein gets one entry after TCRdb re-called the 5' RACE reads with MiXCR. The sample lists about 61,000 distinct CDR3 sequences; about 10% were seen once. Material for sequencing was whole blood. The receptors originated from an adult who was a healthcare worker with PCR-confirmed SARS-CoV-2 infection or an uninfected control (not recorded which).

This clonotype was seen ten or more times. The rearrangement links TRBV12-3 or TRBV12-4 to TRBJ1-6; 8 bases line up with TRBD1. With 3 bases clipped from V and 11 bases from J, the junction kept 6 bases outside the gene matches. This CDR3 region has 14 residues. The CDR3 sequence is CASSFSGGTTPLHF. The CDR3 DNA follows: TGTGCCAGCAGTTTTTCAGGGGGCACGACACCCCTCCACTTT.

V is TRBV5-4 and J is TRBJ2-7; D is unresolved. Trimming took off 4 bases at V and 0 bases at J, with 14 bases between the two ends. This CDR3 has 15 residues. Germline CDR1 and CDR2: SGHNT and YYREEE (reference sequence). CDR3 coding DNA: TGTGCCAGCAGCCTCGGACCGTTAAGCTCCTACGAGCAGTACTTC. As protein: CASSLGPLSSYEQYF. Full variable domain (remainder filled in from reference TRBV5-4 and TRBJ2-7): ETGVTQSPTHLIKTRGQQVTLRCSSQSGHNTVSWYQQALGQGPQFIFQYYREEENGRGNFPPRFSGLQFPNYSSELNVNALELDDSALYLCASSLGPLSSYEQYFGPGTRLTVT.

This clonotype came up many times. The chain recombines TRBV5-1 with TRBJ2-7; 8 bases agree with TRBD2. V was clipped by 4 bases and J by 0 bases; unmatched bases: 12. Germline CDR1 SGHRS, CDR2 YFSETQ. The CDR3 is 17 amino acids. In DNA, the CDR3 is TGCGCCAGCAGCCCACTCGGGCTAGCGGGCATCTCCTACGAGCAGTACTTC. The encoded protein is CASSPLGLAGISYEQYF.

The table lists this clonotype with a few counts. The V and J genes are TRBV21-1 and TRBJ2-1; the table names TRBD1, a call not compared with the DNA. TRBV21-1 is a pseudogene. The CDR3 is made up of 17 amino acids. The CDR3 spells CASRPSPGTKTYNEQFF. The DNA of the CDR3 is TGTGCCAGCCGTCCATCCCCAGGGACAAAAACCTACAATGAGCAGTTCTTC.

This clonotype has a count of ten or more. The chain employs TRBV6-5 and TRBJ1-2; D is perhaps TRBD1 (6 bases). The V and J ends lost 7 bases and 7 bases respectively, with 19 bases between them. CDR3 size: 14 residues. Germline V CDR1 and CDR2: MNHEY, SVGAGI. The CDR3 sequence is CASTRDILSPGYTF. The CDR3 region has the DNA TGTGCCAGCACCAGGGACATTCTCTCCCCTGGCTACACCTTC.

The CDR3, as DNA: TGTGCCAGCAGTTACTCCCCAGGGGGCCGAGATACGCAGTATTTT. Protein product: CASSYSPGGRDTQYF. This sequence joins TRBV6-5 and TRBJ2-3; 8 bases map to TRBD1. Germline assignment: CDR1 MNHEY and CDR2 SVGAGI. This CDR3 has 15 amino acids. The V gene end was trimmed by 0 bases and the J gene end by 5 bases; junction bases not matched to a gene: 4.

This clonotype was detected ten times or more. This chain connects TRBV7-2 to TRBJ2-5; no definite D call. Germline values: CDR1 SGHTA, CDR2 FQGNSA. This CDR3 has 10 amino acids. With 7 bases removed from V and 9 bases from J, the gap between germline ends came to 9 bases. The CDR3 sequence is CASMGNSQYF. For the CDR3, the DNA is TGTGCCAGCATGGGCAACTCCCAGTACTTC.

This clonotype has just a few counts. The V and J genes are TRBV30 and TRBJ1-1; 7 nucleotides line up with TRBD1. Germline assignment: CDR1 GTSNPN and CDR2 SVGIG (reference sequence). The CDR3 runs to 14 residues. V lost 3 bases, J lost 6 bases, and 10 bases stayed unmatched. The CDR3 protein is CAWRKQGIGSEAFF. As DNA, the CDR3 is TGTGCCTGGAGGAAACAGGGGATAGGTTCTGAAGCTTTCTTT.

This clonotype was observed a handful of times. The CDR3 region has the DNA TGTGCCAGCAGCCTGACAGAAAACTATGGCTACACCTTC. It is translated as CASSLTENYGYTF. The V and J genes are TRBV7-6 and TRBJ1-2, with D perhaps TRBD1 (5 bases). V lost 5 bases, J lost 2 bases, and 9 bases lay in between. The germline CDR1 and CDR2 sequences are SGHVS and FNYEAQ. The CDR3 runs to 13 residues.

This clonotype was observed at least ten times. V is TRBV20-1 and J is TRBJ2-2; 10 nucleotides agree with TRBD1. The junction had 10 bases not matched to a gene; V was cut back by 5 bases and J by 7 bases. The CDR3 consists of 15 residues. Germline values: CDR1 DFQATT, CDR2 SNEGSKA (reference sequence). DNA for the CDR3: TGCAGTGCTTCAACCGGGACAGGGGTGTTCGGGGAGCTGTTTTTT. Protein product: CSASTGTGVFGELFF.

This clonotype has only a few counts. J is TRBJ2-1 and V is TRBV6-5, with D uncertain. The CDR3 runs to 17 residues. Per germline, CDR1 MNHEY and CDR2 SVGAGI. V gave up 0 bases and J gave up 2 bases, with 14 bases separating them. The CDR3 spells CASSYSSGSLPYNEQFF. The CDR3 nucleotides are TGTGCCAGCAGTTACTCTTCCGGGTCCCTACCCTACAATGAGCAGTTCTTC.

Many counts were recorded for this clonotype. The chain carries TRBV10-3 and TRBJ2-7, with TRBD2 identical over 11 bases. V was clipped by 4 bases and J by 3 bases; unmatched bases: 11. CDR1 is ENHRY, CDR2 SYGVKD, per germline. The CDR3 has 17 residues. The CDR3 loop reads CAISGDPALAGVYEQYF. DNA of the CDR3: TGTGCCATCAGTGGCGACCCCGCACTAGCGGGGGTCTACGAGCAGTACTTC.

This clonotype was seen many times. V gene TRBV5-1 combines with J gene TRBJ2-2; 7 positions agree with TRBD2. The CDR3 has 15 amino acids. Germline V gene sequence: CDR1 SGHRS, CDR2 YFSETQ. The V segment lost 3 bases and the J segment 2 bases; nucleotides outside the gene matches: 4. The CDR3 protein is CASSWEGLNTGELFF. DNA for the CDR3: TGCGCCAGCAGCTGGGAGGGTCTTAACACCGGGGAGCTGTTTTTT.

This clonotype was detected only a few times. This sequence joins TRBV5-1 and TRBJ2-3; the match to TRBD1 covers 8 bases. V lost 4 bases, J lost 5 bases, and 6 bases stayed unmatched. The germline CDR1 and CDR2 sequences are SGHRS and YFSETQ. The CDR3 loop spans 14 amino acids. This CDR3 is CASSLGTGKDTQYF. Here the CDR3 DNA reads TGCGCCAGCAGCCTAGGGACAGGTAAAGATACGCAGTATTTT.

The genes are TRBV11-2 and TRBJ2-3; 16 nucleotides match TRBD2. The trim removed 4 bases at V and 5 bases at J, leaving 6 bases unmatched. The CDR3 totals 17 residues. Germline values: CDR1 SGHAT, CDR2 FQNNGV. The CDR3 reads CASSYGTSGGARDTQYF. The CDR3 DNA reads as TGTGCCAGCAGCTACGGGACTAGCGGGGGGGCTAGAGATACGCAGTATTTT.

This clonotype came up a few times. This chain joins TRBV2 and TRBJ2-7; D perhaps matches TRBD1 (5 bases). Germline lookup yields CDR1 SNHLY and CDR2 FYNNEI. The length of the CDR3 is 12 residues. V was pared by 7 bases and J by 1 base, with 8 bases between. CDR3: CASIAGSYEQYF. The CDR3 nucleotides are TGTGCCAGCATAGCAGGGTCCTACGAGCAGTACTTC.